These 18 T cell receptor beta chains came from one sample sequenced in a study of blood T cell repertoires in COVID-19. Method: immunoSEQ multiplex PCR; TCRdb's copy keeps in-frame clones and lacks some. There are tens of thousands of clones in the sample; more than 75% occur only once, and 1.2% lies in the top ten. Sequencing was carried out using peripheral blood. These receptors originate from a woman in her fifties or sixties with acute or convalescent COVID-19.

This clone was observed once. The gene calls are TRBV5-5 and TRBJ1-1; possibly TRBD1 for D (5 bases). This CDR3 has 15 amino acids. The germline V gene encodes CDR1 SGHKS and CDR2 YYEKEE (reference sequence). V lost 1 base and J lost 1, with 11 bases in between. The CDR3 region is CASSLWGTANTEAFF. The CDR3 DNA reads as TGTGCCAGCAGCTTGTGGGGCACAGCGAACACTGAAGCTTTCTTT.

V is TRBV5-8 and J is TRBJ2-7, with TRBD2 identical over 16 bases. The V segment lost 3 bases and the J segment 7 bases; nucleotides outside the gene matches: 13. The CDR3 has 18 residues. The germline gives CDR1 SGHTS, CDR2 YDEGEE. The CDR3: CASSWGLAGGLSFGEQYV. The CDR3, as DNA: TGTGCCAGCAGCTGGGGACTAGCGGGGGGGCTTTCCTTTGGAGAGCAGTACGTC.

This chain connects TRBV3-1 (or the pseudogene TRBV3-2) to TRBJ1-1, with D possibly TRBD1 on 5 matching bases. CDR1 LGHDT and CDR2 YNNKEL come from the germline V gene (reference sequence). The V end was cut by 4 bases, the J end by 8 bases, with 11 bases between. CDR3 length: 12 residues. This chain's CDR3 is CASSLVSGEAFF. The DNA of the CDR3 is TGTGCCAGCAGCCTGGTCTCAGGGGAAGCTTTCTTT.

J is TRBJ2-2 and V is TRBV10-3, with 9 bases aligning to TRBD1. The length of the CDR3 is 15 residues. Germline CDR1 ENHRY, CDR2 SYGVKD. J lost 6 bases, V lost 8 bases, and 10 bases had no gene match. CDR3 region: CAIESGTGKPGELFF. The CDR3 bases are TGTGCCATCGAGTCCGGGACAGGGAAGCCCGGGGAGCTGTTTTTT.

The chain links TRBV28 to TRBJ1-1; TRBD1 matches at 9 bases. V was pared by 1 base and J by 11 bases, with 11 bases of the junction left unmatched. The germline gives CDR1 MDHEN, CDR2 SYDVKM. The CDR3 length is 15 residues. CDR3 sequence: CASSLSPGQGTGAFF. The CDR3 DNA reads as TGTGCCAGCAGTTTATCACCCGGACAGGGGACGGGGGCTTTCTTT.

V and J are TRBV7-9 and TRBJ1-1, with 8 bases fitting TRBD1. The germline V gene has CDR1 SEHNR and CDR2 FQNEAQ (reference sequence). This CDR3 is 17 amino acids long. V gave up 5 bases and J gave up 0 bases; unmatched junction bases: 11. The CDR3 loop is CASSLATRQGMNTEAFF. CDR3 DNA sequence: TGTGCCAGCAGCCTCGCGACTCGACAGGGGATGAACACTGAAGCTTTCTTT.

The chain carries TRBV6-2 or TRBV6-3 and TRBJ1-5; 7 bases are a match to TRBD1. V trimming: 2 bases; J trimming: 6 bases; junction bases outside the gene matches: 1. CDR3 size: 13 residues. Germline V gives CDR1 MNHEY, CDR2 SVGEGT. CDR3 DNA sequence: TGTGCCAGCAGTTACGAGGGGGCTCAGCCCCAGCATTTT. Amino acids: CASSYEGAQPQHF.

The rearrangement links TRBV6-5 to TRBJ2-5; maybe TRBD2 (5 bases). The germline V and J ends were trimmed by 7 bases and 2 bases, with 17 bases remaining between them. The CDR3 contains 15 residues. CDR1 MNHEY and CDR2 SVGAGI come from the germline V gene. In DNA, the CDR3 is TGTGCCAGCAAGCAGCCCGCTGGAGGTCAAGAGACCCAGTACTTC. This sequence encodes CASKQPAGGQETQYF.

The CDR3, as DNA: TGTGCCAGCAGTCCCGGGACAGGGGTTCAGCCCCAGCATTTT. Residues: CASSPGTGVQPQHF. V gene TRBV6-2 or TRBV6-3 combines with J gene TRBJ1-5; 10 bases align to TRBD1. Germline CDR1 MNHEY, CDR2 SVGEGT. V lost 5 bases, J lost 6 bases, and 4 bases stayed unmatched. The CDR3 contains 14 residues.

The chain uses TRBV7-6 and TRBJ2-2, with 12 bases fitting TRBD2. The CDR3 extends over 18 amino acids. The J segment lost 2 bases and the V segment lost 5 bases, leaving 9 bases of the junction unmatched. Germline V gene lookup returns CDR1 SGHVS and CDR2 FNYEAQ. CDR3 nucleotide sequence: TGTGCCAGCAGCCAGAAACTAGCGGGGGGCCTTAACACCGGGGAGCTGTTTTTT. As protein: CASSQKLAGGLNTGELFF.

The chain recombines TRBV7-2 with TRBJ1-1; 7 nucleotides agree with TRBD1. V lost 1 base, J lost 1 base, and 0 bases stayed unmatched. Germline assignment: CDR1 SGHTA and CDR2 FQGNSA. The CDR3 spans 14 residues. The CDR3 here is CASSLGTGNTEAFF. CDR3 DNA: TGTGCCAGCAGCTTAGGGACAGGGAACACTGAAGCTTTCTTT.

The count of this clone is one. J is TRBJ1-1 and V is TRBV6-5; perhaps TRBD1 as D (5 bases). The CDR3 extends over 11 amino acids. V was cut by 8 bases and J by 5 bases, with 9 bases left in between. Looked up from germline, CDR1 is MNHEY and CDR2 is SVGAGI. The CDR3 DNA follows: TGTGCCAGCGGAGGGGAAACTGAAGCTTTCTTT. It translates to CASGGETEAFF.

This chain connects TRBV6-5 to TRBJ2-1; TRBD2 agrees at 7 bases. Germline V gene lookup returns CDR1 MNHEY and CDR2 SVGAGI. The CDR3 has 15 amino acids. V lost 10 bases and J lost 4; bases outside the gene matches: 13. The CDR3 nucleotides are TGTGCCACCGCCCGGGAGGCGGGGATATACAATGAGCAGTTCTTC. Residues: CATAREAGIYNEQFF.

On this clone itself: It is unclear where the CDR3 begins or ends on the DNA, so no DNA is shown, and the CDR3 is as TCRdb lists it. The rearrangement joins TRBV7-5 to TRBJ2-5; the D call of TRBD2 is as the table states it, not checked on the DNA. TRBV7-5 is a recognized pseudogene. Counting both end residues, the CDR3 totals 16 amino acids. The CDR3 loop is CARSLWAGGTQETQYF.

The V gene is TRBV28, the J gene TRBJ1-1; D is undetermined. Germline CDR1 reads MDHEN; CDR2 reads SYDVKM. The CDR3 has 11 amino acids. Trimming took off 3 bases at V and 5 bases at J, with 4 bases between the two ends. DNA of the CDR3: TGTGCCAGCAGTTTTTTAACTGAAGCTTTCTTT. As protein: CASSFLTEAFF.

The chain combines TRBV5-6 with TRBJ2-4; TRBD1 matches 10 bases. The CDR3 sequence is 18 residues long. V lost 4 bases, J lost 0 bases, and 10 bases stayed unmatched. Germline CDR1 is SGHDT and CDR2 is YYEEEE. The CDR3 loop reads CASSLRDRGFVAKNIQYF. Here the CDR3 DNA reads TGTGCCAGCAGCCTCCGGGACAGGGGCTTCGTAGCCAAAAACATTCAGTACTTC.

V is TRBV27 and J is TRBJ1-6, with 8 nucleotides matching TRBD1. V lost 0 bases and J lost 7; bases outside the gene matches: 8. CDR3 length: 17 residues. Germline assignment: CDR1 MNHEY and CDR2 SMNVEV (reference sequence). The chain's CDR3 is CASSLSLDRALNSPLHF. Here the CDR3 DNA reads TGTGCCAGCAGTTTATCGTTGGACAGGGCACTCAATTCACCCCTCCACTTT.

V is TRBV27 and J is TRBJ2-1, with D possibly matching TRBD1 (5 bases). The germline gives CDR1 MNHEY, CDR2 SMNVEV (reference sequence). The CDR3 contains 16 residues. The germline V and J ends were trimmed by 4 bases and 2 bases, with 15 bases remaining between them. CDR3 residues: CASSSHRNRPYNEQFF. The CDR3 region has the DNA TGTGCCAGCAGTTCGCACAGGAATCGACCCTACAATGAGCAGTTCTTC.